This entry lists 10 T cell receptor beta chains sequenced from one sample in a study of blood T cell repertoires in COVID-19. Data came from immunoSEQ multiplex PCR; TCRdb stores just in-frame clones and leaves some out. The table lists about 380,000 clones, more than 70% of them singletons, with 1.2% in the top ten. The sample comprised PBMCs or T cells enriched from blood (not recorded which). The source of these receptors is a woman aged 18-35 years who had recovered from COVID-19.

This chain joins TRBV14 and TRBJ1-1; D perhaps matches TRBD1 (6 bases). V was shortened by 6 bases and J by 3 bases, with 20 bases between the two germline ends. The CDR3 is 16 amino acids. Germline V gene sequence: CDR1 SGHDN, CDR2 FVKESK. The CDR3 loop reads CASSQWDTLGDTEAFF. CDR3 nucleotides: TGTGCCAGCAGTCAATGGGACACCCTGGGAGACACTGAAGCTTTCTTT.

This chain uses TRBV12-3 or TRBV12-4 with TRBJ1-6; the D is unclear. V lost 1 base and J lost 10, with 5 bases in between. The CDR3 contains 12 residues. The CDR3 sequence is CASSLGRSPLHF. CDR3 coding DNA: TGTGCCAGCAGTTTAGGTAGATCACCCCTCCACTTT.

V and J are TRBV2 and TRBJ2-1; TRBD1 agrees at 7 bases. CDR3 length: 15 amino acids. Germline CDR1 is SNHLY and CDR2 is FYNNEI. Trimming took 4 bases from V and 1 from J; bases not matched to a gene: 4. CDR3 sequence: CASSATGASYNEQFF. The DNA for the CDR3 is TGTGCCAGCAGTGCCACAGGGGCGTCCTACAATGAGCAGTTCTTC.

This clone was seen a handful of times. The genes are TRBV18 and TRBJ1-6, with D possibly being TRBD1 (5 bases). Germline V gene data show CDR1 as KGHSH and CDR2 as LQKENI. V lost 3 bases to trimming and J lost 14 bases, with 11 bases between them. This CDR3 has 12 amino acids. The CDR3 coding sequence is TGTGCCAGCTCACCGCCCGCAGGGACCCTCCACTTT. It specifies CASSPPAGTLHF.

This chain uses TRBV5-1 with TRBJ1-1; 8 nucleotides agree with TRBD1. V was clipped by 0 bases and J by 5 bases; unmatched bases: 12. There are 17 residues in the CDR3. Germline V gene lookup returns CDR1 SGHRS and CDR2 YFSETQ. CDR3 in DNA: TGCGCCAGCAGCTTGGATCTGACAGGGGTAGGATTAACTGAAGCTTTCTTT. This gives the protein CASSLDLTGVGLTEAFF.

The CDR3 loop reads CASTNGGAGANEQFF. CDR3 bases: TGCGCCAGCACCAATGGGGGGGCAGGTGCGAATGAGCAGTTCTTC. The rearrangement uses TRBV5-1 and TRBJ2-1; the D gene is possibly TRBD2 (7 bases). The CDR3 is 15 residues long. Germline lookup yields CDR1 SGHRS and CDR2 YFSETQ. V gave up 6 bases and J gave up 7 bases, with 20 bases separating them.

The rearrangement links TRBV6-2 or TRBV6-3 to TRBJ1-6; 8 nucleotides match TRBD1. The CDR3 consists of 21 residues. The germline V gene has CDR1 MNHEY and CDR2 SVGEGT. V shed 2 bases, J shed 0 bases, and the junction held 15 bases outside the gene matches. In DNA, the CDR3 is TGTGCCAGCAGTTACGCCGTGACAGGGGCGGAGAGGAGCTCCTATAATTCACCCCTCCACTTT. Its protein product is CASSYAVTGAERSSYNSPLHF.

The chain combines TRBV7-3 with TRBJ2-1; 11 nucleotides match TRBD2. V gave up 2 bases and J gave up 0 bases; unmatched junction bases: 0. There are 16 residues in the CDR3. Germline-derived CDR1 and CDR2 are SGHTA and FQGTGA. The CDR3: CASSLLAGGSYNEQFF. The CDR3 coding sequence is TGTGCCAGCAGCTTACTAGCGGGGGGCTCCTACAATGAGCAGTTCTTC.

The gene calls are TRBV6-6 and TRBJ1-5; D gene unclear. There are 16 residues in the CDR3. Between the trimmed V and J ends, which lost 5 bases and 5 bases, there was a span of 19 bases. Looked up from germline, CDR1 is MNHNY and CDR2 is SVGAGI (reference sequence). For the CDR3, the DNA is TGTGCCAGCAGTCTTCGGCGGACTGGCTACTATCAGCCCCAGCATTTT. It specifies CASSLRRTGYYQPQHF.

This clone was recorded a few times. V gene TRBV4-1 combines with J gene TRBJ1-6; no clear D gene. Germline CDR1 and CDR2: MGHRA and YSYEKL. The CDR3 has 14 amino acids. Trimming pared 9 bases from V and 4 bases from J, leaving 13 bases between. The CDR3 region is CASAAGEYNSPLHF. CDR3 nucleotide sequence: TGCGCCAGTGCCGCCGGGGAGTATAATTCACCCCTCCACTTT.